This T cell receptor beta chain originates from a study of technical replicates of blood from several donors. V was cut by 0 bases and J by 4 bases, with 15 bases left in between. The germline CDR1 and CDR2 sequences are LGHNT and FRNRAP. The CDR3 has 16 amino acids. Profiled with immunoSEQ multiplex PCR; TCRdb holds only in-frame clones, not every one. The sample includes about 100,000 clones, around 95% of them seen just once. This receptor was identified in a human donor in good health. The V call is TRBV12-5, the J call TRBJ1-2, with D perhaps TRBD1 (5 bases). Sequenced sample: T cells isolated from PBMCs. This chain's CDR3 is CASGLVQSGGSYGYTF. In nucleotides, the CDR3 is TGTGCTAGTGGTTTGGTACAGAGTGGGGGGTCCTATGGCTACACCTTC. The full variable domain, with the rest looked up from reference TRBV12-5 and TRBJ1-2, is DARVTQTPRHKVTEMGQEVTMRCQPILGHNTVFWYRQTMMQGLELLAYFRNRAPLDDSGMPKDRFSAEMPDATLATLKIQPSEPRDSAVYFCASGLVQSGGSYGYTFGSGTRLTVV.